This T cell receptor (beta chain) was captured in a study of T-cell reconstitution after alpha-beta-depleted transplantation in children listed by TCRdb under 2016. At the level of the whole study: T-cell immune reconstitution after TCRalphabeta/CD19-depleted allogeneic hematopoietic cell transplantation in children was quantitatively tracked in the study by means of TCR repertoire profiling.

The treatment or condition label of this sample denotes: allogeneic hematopoietic cell transplantation with graft depleted of TCRalphabeta T cells and CD19 B cells. TCRalphabeta/CD19-depleted allogeneic hematopoietic cell grafts were given to the transplant recipients, all of whom were children. The CDR3, cysteine through phenylalanine, is 12 amino acids long. Solely the CDR3 DNA is kept, with 36 bases framed from the first base. V is cut by 3 bases and J by 7 bases, and the space between the germline ends is 7 bases. The library was obtained by PCR. Sequencing took place on an Illumina HiSeq 2500. To normalize quantification of the TCRbeta repertoire, the TCR libraries were built with molecular barcoding that relied on unique molecular identifiers. The public sequencing data were trimmed at Q25 with fastp and processed into clonotypes with MiXCR by TCRdb, which kept only in-frame beta chains. Here each entry gathers all rows of one CDR3 protein and keeps the most common genes and DNA. The sample table holds some 130,000 distinct CDR3 sequences, of which around a tenth were seen once. Less than 25% of the sample is taken by the ten largest.

Study-wide conclusions, independent of this receptor: In some patients, the high TCRbeta diversity seen at day 60 was put down to recipient T cells and intrathymic progenitors that had survived conditioning. Hyperexpanded clone frequencies declined over subsequent months; after one year, T-cell counts and TCRbeta diversity were mostly attributed to newly produced T cells. The apparently early recovery of alphabetaT-cell counts about two months after transplant reportedly depended on only several hundred rapidly expanded clones that came from non-depleted graft cells.

This clonotype has ten or more counts. The antigen it recognizes is unknown. Per-base qualities were not stored, and no clone one base away is much larger. The origin of this receptor is a girl under three years old who had a stem cell transplant for combined immunodeficiency, so the T cells may come from the graft donor. Recombination joined TRBV12-3 or TRBV12-4 with TRBJ1-5; confidence is insufficient to name the D gene. This specimen consisted of PBMCs, mostly from graft donor cells, obtained 180 days after TCRalphabeta/CD19-depleted stem cell transplant. Here the CDR3 is given as CASSFGPQPQHF. In nucleotide form, the sequence is TGTGCCAGCAGTTTCGGTCCCCAGCCCCAGCATTTT.